This T cell receptor (beta chain) was captured in a study of blood T cell repertoires in COVID-19. The length of the CDR3 is 15 residues. Trimming took 2 bases from V and 4 from J; bases not matched to a gene: 9. The germline V gene encodes CDR1 SGHRS and CDR2 YFSETQ. Data came from immunoSEQ multiplex PCR; TCRdb stores just in-frame clones and leaves some out. The data hold around 99,000 clones, with around 88% observed a single time. The chain couples TRBV5-1 to TRBJ2-7; 7 nucleotides match TRBD1. This sequence was found in a man between 50 and 59 years old with active or convalescent COVID-19. The sequenced sample was peripheral blood. The CDR3 here is CASSFWAGTEYEQYF. The CDR3 nucleotides read TGCGCCAGCAGCTTTTGGGCCGGGACAGAATACGAGCAGTACTTC.